The sequence of this T cell receptor beta chain was determined in a study of multiple sclerosis patients with progressive multifocal leukoencephalopathy. The table came from immunoSEQ multiplex PCR; TCRdb's copy has only in-frame clones and leaves some out. The table has under 30,000 clones, almost 90% seen once; the top ten hold roughly 1.3%. Time point specified: more than ten months of natalizumab therapy. V lost 5 bases to trimming and J lost 6 bases, with 13 bases between them. The CDR3 length is 13 residues. From germline, CDR1 is SGDLS and CDR2 YYNGEE. The source material was PBMCs, sampled from a patient treated with natalizumab. V usage is TRBV9 and J usage is TRBJ2-3; either TRBD1 or TRBD2 may fit D (6 bases each). This receptor was identified in a human donor with multiple sclerosis. CDR3: CASSELGGDTQYF. Written as DNA, the CDR3 is TGTGCCAGCAGTGAACTAGGGGGGGATACGCAGTATTTT.